The sequence of this T cell receptor beta chain was determined in a study of cytomegalovirus exposure and HLA in healthy donors (dated by TCRdb to between 2016 and 2019). General notes on the study: According to an earlier analysis of 587 of the donors, 200 million or so T cells yielded some 120 million unique TCR beta sequences and about 300 Gb of sequence data. About 300 gigabases of sequencing data and 70 million to 100 million unique TCR sequences made up an early release that covered 500 to 650 HLA-typed donors. Of the 300 to 500 genotyped donors, more than 75% were placed in the genetic ancestry cluster associated with self-reported Caucasian donors. The study was designed to test whether signatures of past pathogen exposure could be identified by cataloging public T cell receptors. The study profiled the T cell repertoires of fewer than 850 subjects by immunosequencing and related them to cytomegalovirus serostatus. Along with the roughly 670-subject first cohort, a separate validation cohort of 120 different subjects was used. To predict cytomegalovirus infection status, the study combined high-throughput TCR immunosequencing, statistical association of individual TCRs with disease status, and machine learning. A later analysis re-examined previously published TCR beta repertoires from several hundred donors and added high-resolution HLA genotyping to investigate patterns of TCR occurrence. The later analysis used no new phenotypic data to find candidate immune exposures, relying instead on TCR beta sequences and their occurrence across donors. An earlier analysis of 587 of the donors used high-throughput TCR beta sequencing to judge whether each TCR beta V gene segment behaved as functional or pseudogenic. Alongside the repertoire data, information on donor age, sex, ethnicity and CMV serostatus was compiled. In a later genetic analysis, genome-wide SNP genotypes for about 55% of the 666 donors were used, and that subset was treated as a discovery cohort. Every repertoire in the discovery cohort had been generated on one and the same sequencing platform. Both class I and class II loci were covered by HLA typing, at four-digit resolution. Typing coverage varied by locus: roughly 620-640 donors for A, B, C, DRB1 and DQB1; roughly 510 for DQA1; more than 600 for DPA1; 450 to 480 for DPB1. Roughly 5 DR-DQ haplotypes were handled as single units for association and clustering, since linkage in the cohort was strong. On average, 235,054 unique TCR beta nucleotide sequences were sequenced per donor among roughly 430 genotyped donors of the cohort, with approximately 18% of those sequences being non-productive. The full study reports these points: In a later analysis, several top co-occurrence clusters were reported to appear linked to parvovirus B19, influenza, CMV and Epstein-Barr virus. Because HLA typing was missing for some donors at each locus, association tests included only the typed subset. Some IMGT-functional V segments, including TRBV6-2 and TRBV6-3, could not be told apart with the 87-base-pair reads, so those segments were excluded. At a false discovery rate of 0.05, a later analysis linked 15,000 to 20,000 TCR beta sequences to specific HLA alleles. V-gene and J-gene trimming of TCR beta chains was associated with a missense DCLRE1C variant in a later genetic analysis, and the association was replicated in an independent cohort. Seventeen rarely observed V segments, including chromosome 9 orphons, were excluded from the earlier analysis of approximately 500 of the donors because counts were too low. In both the original and validation cohorts, the classifier was reported to diagnose cytomegalovirus status with high specificity and sensitivity. Most CMV-associated TCR beta chains appeared to be HLA-restricted in a later analysis, and the HLA associations seemed to be driven largely by CMV exposure. Most TCR sequences were seen in very few donors, while some public TCRs were found in many individuals. A later analysis found that TCR association rates varied across HLA loci, with DRB1 alleles showing the most associated TCRs and HLA-C alleles the fewest. A further reported finding was that TCR beta sequences accurately predicted the HLA-A and HLA-B alleles for most subjects in the first cohort. A later analysis found that HLA-associated TCR beta chains were more clonally expanded and had lower generation probabilities than equally common non-associated chains. CMV serostatus was the only immune exposure information available for the cohort. Linkage disequilibrium might explain the correlated functional status among segregating V segments, but an unknown experimental factor could not be excluded. Strong co-occurrence of HLA alleles, especially DR and DQ, made assigning TCR associations to individual alleles difficult. A few of the identified cytomegalovirus-associated TCR beta chains were confirmed in vitro to be specific for cytomegalovirus antigens. The sequencing pipeline was judged likely to have produced a cluster of highly shared sequence variants as a technical artifact. Roughly uniform sequencing depth across donors was assumed in presence/absence analyses, although this assumption may not hold. The authors suggested that the approach could potentially be extended to other disease states and immunological phenotypes. In the study, around 150 TCR beta chains were listed as associated with cytomegalovirus. The cohort was sequenced for TCR beta chains only, and without alpha or paired-chain data the features that could be detected were limited. According to a later genetic analysis, donors in an Asian-associated ancestry cluster had fewer N-insertions in productive TCRs than the roughly 700-donor mean. In an earlier analysis of more than 450 of the donors, most TCR beta V segments were observed in productive rearrangements about 87% or about 30% of the time, broadly matching IMGT annotations.

Library preparation used the immunoSEQ multiplex PCR assay. For the multiplex PCR, a mixture combining 60 forward primers for TCR Vbeta segments and 13 reverse primers for TCR Jbeta segments was used. The CDR3 region of rearranged TCR beta genes was amplified from genomic DNA with a multiplex PCR assay. On the Illumina HiSeq System, the amplified TCR beta libraries were sequenced as 87-base-pair reads. The study's processing was this. In a later analysis, some 80 million unique TCR beta chains were counted across the 650 to 700 repertoires, and around 11 million of these chains were shared by at least two donors. A nearest-neighbor algorithm error-corrected the raw reads and collapsed the reads into unique sequences, merging closely related sequences to remove PCR and sequencing errors. Alignment of CDR3 sequences to IMGT reference sequences was used to assign V, D and J gene segments. For a sequence to be retained, at least a six-nucleotide match to both a V gene segment and a J gene segment was required. Rearrangements were called productive when the CDR3 lacked stop codons and stayed in frame with V and J; all others were non-productive. CDR3 was defined by IMGT convention, running from the second conserved V-encoded cysteine to the conserved J-encoded phenylalanine. The earlier analysis of about 610 of the donors excluded sequences that lacked an unambiguous match to a single V gene segment. An earlier analysis of 587 of the donors called V segments functional above 56.7% productive rearrangements and segregating when the between-donor standard deviation exceeded 5%. A statistical classification framework was developed to diagnose cytomegalovirus status using the catalog of TCR beta chain sequences. V and J gene assignment, in a later analysis, came from comparing TCR nucleotide sequences with IMGT/GENE-DB human TR gene sequences. In a later analysis, CDR3 sequences and most-parsimonious VDJ recombination scenarios were assigned using the TCRdist pipeline. In a later analysis, each TCR beta chain was defined by its CDR3 amino acid sequence together with its V-gene family, and reads lacking a unique V-gene family were excluded. As a way to deal with suspected cross-contamination and a sequencing artifact, a later analysis dropped under 600 nucleotide sequences that were highly shared and had low generation probability. In a later analysis, a clonal expansion index was calculated for each public chain from normalized within-repertoire ranks of inferred template counts. In a later analysis, generation probabilities were computed using a VDJ recombination model fitted to out-of-frame rearrangements, and the results were checked against IGoR. Hypergeometric tests were used in a later analysis to score TCR-TCR, TCR-HLA and TCR-CMV co-occurrence, with a repertoire-size bias correction applied to the TCR pairs. In a later analysis, false discovery rates were estimated by permuting HLA or CMV assignments 20 times. A later analysis grouped co-occurring TCRs with DBSCAN, adding TCRdist sequence similarity when clustering within HLA-allele-positive subsets. Repertoires with fewer than 30,000 or more than 120,000 public chains were left out of co-occurrence clustering, as were a few repertoires with anomalous nucleotide sharing. TCRdb carries this immuneACCESS record with in-frame sequences only. Its versions omit some clonotypes, under half of them owing to an unresolved V gene in the studies checked, with the rest unexplained. V and J calls and clone size follow that table, whereas D and trimming were derived from the DNA. For this sample the table gives around 130,000 clones, of which just under 75% were detected only once. The top ten hold 5.5% to 7% of the sample.

This clone was counted a few times. Its binding antigen is unknown. Base qualities are not recorded, but no much larger clone differs from it by a single base. The cohort was made up of 666 healthy bone marrow donors. Cohort members were all nominally healthy when sampled, although unrecorded immune exposures were likely present. The donor was CMV seropositive and belonged to the group of 250 to 300 seropositive cohort members. Every donor gave a peripheral blood sample, and the peripheral blood mononuclear cells from that sample were used for TCR beta sequencing. The Qiagen DNeasy Blood Extraction Kit was used to extract genomic DNA from the blood cell samples. CDR1 and CDR2 are read off the germline V gene as MNHNS and SASEGT. Including the terminal cysteine and phenylalanine, the CDR3 comprises 15 residues. The entry retains the CDR3 DNA only, 45 bases that are in frame from base 1. The V end loses 1 base and the J end loses 3 bases, and a stretch of 10 bases separates them.

Sequencing was carried out using PBMCs. This TCR was sampled from a man aged 35 to 55 in good health and CMV-seropositive. The sequence joins TRBV6-1 to TRBJ1-5; perhaps TRBD1 is the D gene, with 5 bases matching. The DNA reads as follows: TGTGCCAGCAGTGAAGGGGGCAGGAACAATCAGCCCCAGCATTTT. This translates into CASSEGGRNNQPQHF.